The T cell receptor beta chain described here comes from a study of radiation and T cells in renal cell carcinoma. From germline, CDR1 is SEHNR and CDR2 FQNEAQ (reference sequence). The CDR3 totals 14 residues. V was clipped by 5 bases and J by 4 bases, with 14 bases between them. Generated by immunoSEQ multiplex PCR, the TCRdb table keeps only in-frame clones and is missing some. The sample has about 140,000 clones, approximately 87% seen once. Documented time point: baseline pretreatment blood. The treatment here: 15 Gy SBRT to primary tumor, nephrectomy 4 weeks later. The patient's renal cell carcinoma had clear cell pathology.

The chain joins TRBV7-9 to TRBJ1-1; tentatively, D is TRBD1 (5 bases). The sequence was obtained from a woman between 45 and 60 years old with renal cell carcinoma. The sample in question was blood, obtained from a patient whose treatment included radiotherapy and nephrectomy. The chain's CDR3 is CASSPPGRGTEAFF. The CDR3 DNA sequence: TGTGCCAGCAGCCCGCCAGGGAGGGGCACTGAAGCTTTCTTT. The full variable domain, rest sourced from reference TRBV7-9 and TRBJ1-1, is DTGVSQNPRHKITKRGQNVTFRCDPISEHNRLYWYRQTLGQGPEFLTYFQNEAQLEKSRLLSDRFSAERPKGSFSTLEIQRTEQGDSAMYLCASSPPGRGTEAFFGQGTRLTVV.